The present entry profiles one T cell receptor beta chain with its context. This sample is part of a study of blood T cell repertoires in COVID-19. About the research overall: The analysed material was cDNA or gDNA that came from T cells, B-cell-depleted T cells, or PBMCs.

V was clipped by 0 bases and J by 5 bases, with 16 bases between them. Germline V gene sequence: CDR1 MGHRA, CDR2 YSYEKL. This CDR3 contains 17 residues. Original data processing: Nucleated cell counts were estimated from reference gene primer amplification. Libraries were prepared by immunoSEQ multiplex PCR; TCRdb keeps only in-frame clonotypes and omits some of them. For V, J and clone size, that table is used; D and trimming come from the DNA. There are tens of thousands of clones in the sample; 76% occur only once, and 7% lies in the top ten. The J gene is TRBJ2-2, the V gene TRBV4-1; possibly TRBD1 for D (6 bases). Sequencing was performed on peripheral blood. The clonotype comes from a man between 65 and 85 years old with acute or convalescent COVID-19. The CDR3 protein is CASSQEAPQGGTGELFF. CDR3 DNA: TGCGCCAGCAGCCAAGAAGCCCCACAGGGTGGTACCGGGGAGCTGTTTTTT.